This record covers a single TCR beta chain. This entry belongs to a study of blood T cell repertoires in COVID-19. The method was immunoSEQ multiplex PCR; TCRdb's version includes in-frame clones alone and lacks a portion of them. The sample comprises 300,000 to 450,000 clones, roughly 90% of which are singletons, and 3% to 4% rests with the top ten. V lost 0 bases and J 4 bases, leaving 13 bases between the germline ends. CDR3 size: 15 residues. Germline assignment: CDR1 SGHKS and CDR2 YYEKEE (reference sequence). Seattle patients were enrolled while actively infected and followed longitudinally. The source of this sequence is a woman aged 55-75 years with COVID-19, enrolled during active disease. The sequenced sample consisted of peripheral blood. This sequence joins TRBV5-5 and TRBJ1-1, with D perhaps matching TRBD1 (5 bases). The CDR3 sequence: CASSLVPGIGTEAFF. CDR3 DNA: TGTGCCAGCAGCTTGGTTCCAGGGATCGGCACTGAAGCTTTCTTT.